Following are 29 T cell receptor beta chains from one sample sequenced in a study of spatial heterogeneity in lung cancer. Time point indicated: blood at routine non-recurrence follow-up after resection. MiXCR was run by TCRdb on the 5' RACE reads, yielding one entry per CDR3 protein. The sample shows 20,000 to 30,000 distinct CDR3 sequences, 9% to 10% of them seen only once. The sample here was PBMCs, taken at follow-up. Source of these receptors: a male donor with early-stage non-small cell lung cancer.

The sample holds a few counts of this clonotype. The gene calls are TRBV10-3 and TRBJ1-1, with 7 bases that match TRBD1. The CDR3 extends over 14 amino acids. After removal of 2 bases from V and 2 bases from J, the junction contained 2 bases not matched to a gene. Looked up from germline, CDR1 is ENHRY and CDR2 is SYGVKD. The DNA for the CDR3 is TGTGCCATCAGTGAGAACAGGGGAAACACTGAAGCTTTCTTT. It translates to CAISENRGNTEAFF.

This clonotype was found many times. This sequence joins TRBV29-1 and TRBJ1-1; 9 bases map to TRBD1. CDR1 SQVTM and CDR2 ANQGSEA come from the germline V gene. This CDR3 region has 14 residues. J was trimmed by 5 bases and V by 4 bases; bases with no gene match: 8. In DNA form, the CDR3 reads TGCAGCGTTGCTTGGGACAGGGTTGGAACTGAAGCTTTCTTT. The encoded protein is CSVAWDRVGTEAFF.

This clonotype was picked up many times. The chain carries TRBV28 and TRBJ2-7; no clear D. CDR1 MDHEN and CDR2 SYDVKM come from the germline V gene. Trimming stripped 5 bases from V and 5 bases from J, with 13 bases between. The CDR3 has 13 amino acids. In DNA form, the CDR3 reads TGTGCCAGCAGTGGTATAACTCCTGACGAGCAGTACTTC. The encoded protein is CASSGITPDEQYF.

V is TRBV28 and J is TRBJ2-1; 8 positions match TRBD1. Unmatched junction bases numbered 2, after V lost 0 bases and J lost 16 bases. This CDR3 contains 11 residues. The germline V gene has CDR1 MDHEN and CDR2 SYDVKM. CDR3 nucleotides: TGTGCCAGCAGTTTATGGGACAGGGTTTTCTTC. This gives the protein CASSLWDRVFF.

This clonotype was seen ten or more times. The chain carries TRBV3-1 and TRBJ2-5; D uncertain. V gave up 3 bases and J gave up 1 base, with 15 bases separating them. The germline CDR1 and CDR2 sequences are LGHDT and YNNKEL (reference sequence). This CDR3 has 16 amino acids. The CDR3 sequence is CASSQGTRATQETQYF. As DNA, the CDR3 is TGTGCCAGCAGCCAGGGAACCCGGGCCACCCAAGAGACCCAGTACTTC.

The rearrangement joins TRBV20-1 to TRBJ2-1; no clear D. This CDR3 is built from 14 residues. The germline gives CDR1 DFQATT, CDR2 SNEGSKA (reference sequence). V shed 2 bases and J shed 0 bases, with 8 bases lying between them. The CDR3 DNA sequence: TGCAGTGCTAGATCCCATCGCTCCTACAATGAGCAGTTCTTC. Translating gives CSARSHRSYNEQFF.

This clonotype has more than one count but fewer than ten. The CDR3: CASVTGVPETQYF. CDR3 coding DNA: TGTGCCAGCGTCACAGGAGTCCCAGAGACCCAGTACTTC. This chain uses TRBV28 with TRBJ2-5, with a weak D call TRBD1 (5 bases). CDR3 size: 13 residues. Looked up from germline, CDR1 is MDHEN and CDR2 is SYDVKM. The V and J ends lost 8 bases and 4 bases respectively, with 14 bases between them.

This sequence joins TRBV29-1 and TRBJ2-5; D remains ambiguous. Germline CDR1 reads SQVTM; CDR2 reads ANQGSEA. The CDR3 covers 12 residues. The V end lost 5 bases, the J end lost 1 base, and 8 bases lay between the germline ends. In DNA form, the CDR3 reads TGCAGCGTTCGGGTCCTCCAAGAGACCCAGTACTTC. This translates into CSVRVLQETQYF.

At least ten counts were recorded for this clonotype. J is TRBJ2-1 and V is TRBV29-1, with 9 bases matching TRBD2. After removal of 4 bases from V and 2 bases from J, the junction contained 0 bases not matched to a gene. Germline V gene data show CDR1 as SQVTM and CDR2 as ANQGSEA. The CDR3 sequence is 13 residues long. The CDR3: CSVGGGAYNEQFF. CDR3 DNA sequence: TGCAGCGTTGGCGGGGGGGCCTACAATGAGCAGTTCTTC.

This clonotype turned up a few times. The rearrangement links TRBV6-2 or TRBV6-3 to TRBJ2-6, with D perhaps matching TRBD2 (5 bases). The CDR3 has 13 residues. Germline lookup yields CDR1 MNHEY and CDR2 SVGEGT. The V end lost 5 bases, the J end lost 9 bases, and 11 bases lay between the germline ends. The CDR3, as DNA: TGTGCCAGCAGTAGGAGCGGTCTCAACGTCCTGACTTTC. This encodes CASSRSGLNVLTF.

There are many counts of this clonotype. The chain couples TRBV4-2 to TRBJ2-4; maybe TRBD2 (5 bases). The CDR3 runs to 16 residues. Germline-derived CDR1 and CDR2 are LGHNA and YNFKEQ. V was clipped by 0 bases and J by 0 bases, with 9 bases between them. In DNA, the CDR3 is TGTGCCAGCAGCCAAGAGCCCGGACTAGCCAAAAACATTCAGTACTTC. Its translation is CASSQEPGLAKNIQYF.

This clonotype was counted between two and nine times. CDR3 sequence reads: CASSQWGTGGTYEQYF. DNA of the CDR3: TGTGCCAGCAGCCAGTGGGGGACAGGGGGGACCTACGAGCAGTACTTC. The chain is built from TRBV4-2 and TRBJ2-7; TRBD1 matches 11 bases. The CDR3 has 16 residues. Germline CDR1 LGHNA, CDR2 YNFKEQ. With 3 bases clipped from V and 2 bases from J, the junction kept 6 bases outside the gene matches.

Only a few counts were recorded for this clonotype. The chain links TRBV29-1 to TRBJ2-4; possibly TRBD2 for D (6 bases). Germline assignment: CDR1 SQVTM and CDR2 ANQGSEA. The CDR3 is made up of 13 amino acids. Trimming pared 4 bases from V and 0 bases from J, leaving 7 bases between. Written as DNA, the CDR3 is TGCAGCGTTGGGGGACTAGCCAAAAACATTCAGTACTTC. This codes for CSVGGLAKNIQYF.

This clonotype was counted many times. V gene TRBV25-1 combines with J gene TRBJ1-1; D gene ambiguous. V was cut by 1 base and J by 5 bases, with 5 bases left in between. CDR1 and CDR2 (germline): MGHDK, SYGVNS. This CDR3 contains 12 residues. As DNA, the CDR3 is TGTGCCAGCAGTGAATTAGGGACTGAAGCTTTCTTT. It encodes CASSELGTEAFF.

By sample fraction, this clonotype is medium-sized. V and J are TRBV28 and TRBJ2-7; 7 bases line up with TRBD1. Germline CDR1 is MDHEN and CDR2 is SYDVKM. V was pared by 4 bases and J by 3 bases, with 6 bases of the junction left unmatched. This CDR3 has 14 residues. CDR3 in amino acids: CASSSTGALYEQYF. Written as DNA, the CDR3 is TGTGCCAGCAGTTCTACAGGGGCCCTCTACGAGCAGTACTTC.

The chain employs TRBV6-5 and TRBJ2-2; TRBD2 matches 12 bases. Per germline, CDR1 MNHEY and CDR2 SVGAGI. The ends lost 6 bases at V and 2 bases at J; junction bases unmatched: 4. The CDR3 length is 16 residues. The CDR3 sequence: CASSLLAGGNTGELFF. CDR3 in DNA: TGTGCCAGCAGCCTACTAGCGGGGGGCAACACCGGGGAGCTGTTTTTT.

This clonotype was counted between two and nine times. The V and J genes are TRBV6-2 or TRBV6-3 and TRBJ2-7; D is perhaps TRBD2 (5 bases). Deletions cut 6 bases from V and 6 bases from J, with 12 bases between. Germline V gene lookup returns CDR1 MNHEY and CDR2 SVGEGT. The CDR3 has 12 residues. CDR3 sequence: CASSRTRTEQYF. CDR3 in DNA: TGTGCCAGCAGCCGTACTAGAACCGAGCAGTACTTC.

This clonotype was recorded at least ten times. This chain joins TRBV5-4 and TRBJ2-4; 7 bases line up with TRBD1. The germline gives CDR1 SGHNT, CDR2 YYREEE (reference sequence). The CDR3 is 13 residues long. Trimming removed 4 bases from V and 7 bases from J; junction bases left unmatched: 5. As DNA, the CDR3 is TGTGCCAGCAGCCCAGGGGGTGCGAACATTCAGTACTTC. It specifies CASSPGGANIQYF.

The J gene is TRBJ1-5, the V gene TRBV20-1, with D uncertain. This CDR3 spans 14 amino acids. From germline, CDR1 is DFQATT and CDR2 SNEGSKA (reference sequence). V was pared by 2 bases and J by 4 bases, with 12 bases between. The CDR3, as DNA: TGCAGTGCTAGACCGGGTTCGGGGAATCAGCCCCAGCATTTT. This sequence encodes CSARPGSGNQPQHF.

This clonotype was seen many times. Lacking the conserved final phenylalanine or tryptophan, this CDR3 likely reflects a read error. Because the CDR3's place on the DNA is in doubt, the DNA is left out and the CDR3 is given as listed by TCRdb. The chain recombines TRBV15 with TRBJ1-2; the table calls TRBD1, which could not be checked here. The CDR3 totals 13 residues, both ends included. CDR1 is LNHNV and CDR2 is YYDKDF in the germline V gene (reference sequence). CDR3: CATSRDHGQGLLA.

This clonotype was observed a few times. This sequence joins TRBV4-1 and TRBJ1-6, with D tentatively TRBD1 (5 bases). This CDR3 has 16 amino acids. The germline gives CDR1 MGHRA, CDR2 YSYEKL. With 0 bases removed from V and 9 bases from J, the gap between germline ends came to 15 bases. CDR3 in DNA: TGCGCCAGCAGCCAAGATTGGGACGGTGGAATTTCACCCCTCCACTTT. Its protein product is CASSQDWDGGISPLHF.

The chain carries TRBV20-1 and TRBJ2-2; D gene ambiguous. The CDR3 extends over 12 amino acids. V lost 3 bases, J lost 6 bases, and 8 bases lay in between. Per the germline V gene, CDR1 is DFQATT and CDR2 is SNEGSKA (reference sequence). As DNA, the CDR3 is TGCAGTGCTAGGCTGCCCGCCGGGGAGCTGTTTTTT. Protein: CSARLPAGELFF.

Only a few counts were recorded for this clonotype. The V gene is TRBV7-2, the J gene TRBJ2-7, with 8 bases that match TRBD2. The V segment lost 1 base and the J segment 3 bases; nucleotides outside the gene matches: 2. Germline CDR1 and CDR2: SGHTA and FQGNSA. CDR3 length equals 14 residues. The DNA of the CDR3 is TGTGCCAGCAGCTTAGGAGGGACTAGCTACGAGCAGTACTTC. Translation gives CASSLGGTSYEQYF. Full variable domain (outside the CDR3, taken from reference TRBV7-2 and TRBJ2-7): GAGVSQSPSNKVTEKGKDVELRCDPISGHTALYWYRQSLGQGLEFLIYFQGNSAPDKSGLPSDRFSAERTGGSVSTLTIQRTQQEDSAVYLCASSLGGTSYEQYFGPGTRLTVT.

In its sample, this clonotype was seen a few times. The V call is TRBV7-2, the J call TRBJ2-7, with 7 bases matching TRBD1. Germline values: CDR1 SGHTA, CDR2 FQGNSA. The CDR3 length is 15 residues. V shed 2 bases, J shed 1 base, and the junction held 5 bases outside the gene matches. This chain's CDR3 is CASSLIPGGSYEQYF. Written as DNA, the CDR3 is TGTGCCAGCAGCTTAATCCCAGGGGGATCCTACGAGCAGTACTTC.

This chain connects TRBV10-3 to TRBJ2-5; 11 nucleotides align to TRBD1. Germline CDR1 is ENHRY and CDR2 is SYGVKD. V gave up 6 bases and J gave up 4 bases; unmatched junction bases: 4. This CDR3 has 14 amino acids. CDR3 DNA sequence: TGTGCCATCAGAGGACAGGGGGCTACAGAGACCCAGTACTTC. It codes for CAIRGQGATETQYF.

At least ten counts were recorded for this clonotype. CDR3: CASSRGAQETQYF. The CDR3, as DNA: TGTGCCAGCAGCCGGGGTGCCCAAGAGACCCAGTACTTC. V is TRBV6-2 or TRBV6-3 and J is TRBJ2-5, with D possibly matching TRBD2 (5 bases). The V gene's germline CDR1 is MNHEY and CDR2 SVGEGT. This CDR3 comprises 13 residues. Trimming shortened V by 6 bases and J by 1 base, and 9 bases separated the two germline ends.

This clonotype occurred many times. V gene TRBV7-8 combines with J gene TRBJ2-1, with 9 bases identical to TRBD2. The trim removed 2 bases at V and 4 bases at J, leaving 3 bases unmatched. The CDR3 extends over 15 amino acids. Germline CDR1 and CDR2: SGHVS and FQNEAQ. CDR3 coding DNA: TGTGCCAGCAGCTTATTTGCGGGGGGGTACAATGAGCAGTTCTTC. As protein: CASSLFAGGYNEQFF.

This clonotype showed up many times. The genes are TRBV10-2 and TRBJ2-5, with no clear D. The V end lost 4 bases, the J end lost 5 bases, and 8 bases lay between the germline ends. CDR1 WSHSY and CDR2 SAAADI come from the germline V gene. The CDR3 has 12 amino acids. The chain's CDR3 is CASSGGAETQYF. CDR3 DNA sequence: TGCGCCAGCAGTGGAGGTGCGGAGACCCAGTACTTC.

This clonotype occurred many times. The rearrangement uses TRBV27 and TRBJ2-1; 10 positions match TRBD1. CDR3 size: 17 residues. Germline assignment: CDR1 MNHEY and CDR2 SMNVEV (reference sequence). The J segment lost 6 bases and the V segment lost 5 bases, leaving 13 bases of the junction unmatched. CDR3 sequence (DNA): TGTGCCAGCAGTCTCAGACCGGGACAGGGGATCTCCAATGAGCAGTTCTTC. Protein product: CASSLRPGQGISNEQFF.